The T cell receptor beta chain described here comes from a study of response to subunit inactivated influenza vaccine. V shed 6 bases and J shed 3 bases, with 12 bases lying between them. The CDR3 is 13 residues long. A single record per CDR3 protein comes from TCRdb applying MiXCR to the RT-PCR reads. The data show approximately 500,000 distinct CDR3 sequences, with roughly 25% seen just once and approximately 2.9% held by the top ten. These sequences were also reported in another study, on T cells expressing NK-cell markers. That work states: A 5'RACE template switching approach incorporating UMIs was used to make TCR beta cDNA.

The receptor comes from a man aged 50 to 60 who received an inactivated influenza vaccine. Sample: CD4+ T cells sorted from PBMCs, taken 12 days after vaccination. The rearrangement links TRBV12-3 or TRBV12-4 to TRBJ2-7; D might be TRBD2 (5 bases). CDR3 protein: CASRPRTDYEQYF. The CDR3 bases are TGTGCCAGCAGGCCCCGGACTGACTACGAGCAGTACTTC.